This T cell receptor (beta chain) appears in the sequencing data of a study of shared clonotypes between healthy human individuals. Recent vaccinations or acute infections were absent in the healthy HIV-negative adult donors. Only Caucasian adults living in Nashville, Tennessee served as donors. In germline, CDR1 is SGDLS, CDR2 YYNGEE. CDR3 length equals 15 residues. V lost 0 bases, J lost 1 base, and 10 bases lay in between. Sequenced by immunoSEQ multiplex PCR; TCRdb stores in-frame clones only, minus some. Seen here are about 360,000 clones, roughly 80% observed once, and the top ten hold more than 9%.

The source material was memory CD4+ T cells sorted from blood. Subset: CD45RA-negative fraction. The gene calls are TRBV9 and TRBJ1-1, with unresolved D. This clonotype was sampled from a young man in good health. The CDR3 coding sequence is TGTGCCAGCAGCGTAGCGGCTAAGGGGAACACTGAAGCTTTCTTT. This gives the protein CASSVAAKGNTEAFF. Full variable domain (outside the CDR3, taken from reference TRBV9 and TRBJ1-1): DSGVTQTPKHLITATGQRVTLRCSPRSGDLSVYWYQQSLDQGLQFLIQYYNGEERAKGNILERFSAQQFPDLHSELNLSSLELGDSALYFCASSVAAKGNTEAFFGQGTRLTVV.